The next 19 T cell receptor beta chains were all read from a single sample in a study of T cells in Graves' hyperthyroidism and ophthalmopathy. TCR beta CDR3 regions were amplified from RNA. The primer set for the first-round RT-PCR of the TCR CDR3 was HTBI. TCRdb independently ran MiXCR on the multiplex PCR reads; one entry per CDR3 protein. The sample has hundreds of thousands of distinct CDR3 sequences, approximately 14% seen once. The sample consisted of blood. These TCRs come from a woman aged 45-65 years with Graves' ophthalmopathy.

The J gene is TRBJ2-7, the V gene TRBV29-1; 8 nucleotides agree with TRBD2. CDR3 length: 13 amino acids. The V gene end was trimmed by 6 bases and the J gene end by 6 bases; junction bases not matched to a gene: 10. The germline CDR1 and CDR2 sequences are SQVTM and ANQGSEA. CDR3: CSVGGGLPPEQYF. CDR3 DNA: TGCAGCGTCGGGGGGGGGCTTCCCCCCGAGCAGTACTTC.

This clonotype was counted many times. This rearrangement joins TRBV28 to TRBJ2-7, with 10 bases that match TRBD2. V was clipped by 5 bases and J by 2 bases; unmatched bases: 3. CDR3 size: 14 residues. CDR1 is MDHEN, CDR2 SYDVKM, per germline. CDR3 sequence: CASSASGSPYEQYF. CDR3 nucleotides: TGTGCCAGCAGTGCTAGCGGGAGCCCCTACGAGCAGTACTTC.

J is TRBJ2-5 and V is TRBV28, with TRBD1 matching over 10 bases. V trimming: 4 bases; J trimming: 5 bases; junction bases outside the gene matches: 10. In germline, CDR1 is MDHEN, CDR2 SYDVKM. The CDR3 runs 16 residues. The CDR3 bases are TGTGCCAGCAGTTCTACACGGACAGGGGGTCGGGAGACCCAGTACTTC. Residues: CASSSTRTGGRETQYF.

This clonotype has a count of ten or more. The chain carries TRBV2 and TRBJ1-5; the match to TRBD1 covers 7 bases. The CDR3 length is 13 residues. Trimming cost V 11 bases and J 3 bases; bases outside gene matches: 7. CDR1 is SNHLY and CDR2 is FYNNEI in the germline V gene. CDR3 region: CACNRGANQPQHF. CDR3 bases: TGTGCCTGCAACAGGGGTGCCAATCAGCCCCAGCATTTT.

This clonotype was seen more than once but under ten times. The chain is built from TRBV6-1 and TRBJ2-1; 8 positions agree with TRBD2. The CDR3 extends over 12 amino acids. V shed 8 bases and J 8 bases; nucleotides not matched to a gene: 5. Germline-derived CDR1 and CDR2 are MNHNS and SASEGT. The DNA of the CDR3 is TGTGCCAGCCGGCCGGGGGGGGATGAGCAGTTCTTC. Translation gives CASRPGGDEQFF.

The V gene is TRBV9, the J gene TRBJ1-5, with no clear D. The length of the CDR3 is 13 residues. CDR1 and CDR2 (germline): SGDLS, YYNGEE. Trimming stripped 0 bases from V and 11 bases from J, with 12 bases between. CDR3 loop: CASSVDLLGAQHF. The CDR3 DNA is TGTGCCAGCAGCGTAGATTTGCTTGGAGCCCAGCATTTT.

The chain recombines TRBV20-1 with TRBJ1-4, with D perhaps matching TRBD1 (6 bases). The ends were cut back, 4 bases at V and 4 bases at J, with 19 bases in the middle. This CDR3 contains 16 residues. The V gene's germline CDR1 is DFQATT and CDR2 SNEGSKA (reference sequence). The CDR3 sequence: CSATPIQGIGNEKLFF. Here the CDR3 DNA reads TGCAGTGCTACACCAATACAGGGAATCGGTAATGAAAAACTGTTTTTT.

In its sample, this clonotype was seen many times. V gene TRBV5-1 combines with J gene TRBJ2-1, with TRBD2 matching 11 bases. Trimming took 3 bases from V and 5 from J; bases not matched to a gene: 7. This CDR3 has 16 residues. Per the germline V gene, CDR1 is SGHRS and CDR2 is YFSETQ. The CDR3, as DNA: TGCGCCAGCAGCTGGGTGGCTAGCGGGAGGAACAATGAGCAGTTCTTC. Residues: CASSWVASGRNNEQFF.

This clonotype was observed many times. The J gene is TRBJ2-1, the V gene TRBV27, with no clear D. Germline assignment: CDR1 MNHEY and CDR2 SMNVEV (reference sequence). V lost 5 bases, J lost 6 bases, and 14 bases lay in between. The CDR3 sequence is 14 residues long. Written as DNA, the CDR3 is TGTGCCAGCAGTCTCCGAGGCTACCTCAATGAGCAGTTCTTC. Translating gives CASSLRGYLNEQFF.

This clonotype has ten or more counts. The CDR3 DNA is TGTGCCAGCAGGTCCGGGACCTCTGAAGCTTTCTTT. Translated, it gives CASRSGTSEAFF. The chain combines TRBV28 with TRBJ1-1; tentatively, D is TRBD1 (5 bases). Trimming shortened V by 6 bases and J by 6 bases, and 11 bases separated the two germline ends. The CDR3 length is 12 residues. Germline values: CDR1 MDHEN, CDR2 SYDVKM.

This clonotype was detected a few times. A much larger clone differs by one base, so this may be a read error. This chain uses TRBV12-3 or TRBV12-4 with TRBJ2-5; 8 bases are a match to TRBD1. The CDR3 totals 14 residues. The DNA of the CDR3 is TGTGCCAGCAGTTTCCAGGGGGCGGAAGAGGCCCAGTACTTC. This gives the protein CASSFQGAEEAQYF.

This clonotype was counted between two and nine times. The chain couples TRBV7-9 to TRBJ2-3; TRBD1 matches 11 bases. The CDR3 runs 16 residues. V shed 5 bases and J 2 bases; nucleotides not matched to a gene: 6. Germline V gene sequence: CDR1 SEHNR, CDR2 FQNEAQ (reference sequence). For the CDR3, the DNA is TGTGCCAGCAGCCCGCGGACAGGGGGCGACACAGATACGCAGTATTTT. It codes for CASSPRTGGDTDTQYF.

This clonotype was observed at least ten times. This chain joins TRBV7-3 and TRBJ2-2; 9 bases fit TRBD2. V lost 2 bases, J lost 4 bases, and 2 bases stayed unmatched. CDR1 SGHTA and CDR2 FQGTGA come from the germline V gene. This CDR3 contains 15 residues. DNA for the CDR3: TGTGCCAGCAGCTTAGCTAGCGGGATCACCGGGGAGCTGTTTTTT. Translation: CASSLASGITGELFF.

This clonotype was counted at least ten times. The CDR3 is CSARSGSAYNEQFF. CDR3 nucleotides: TGCAGTGCTAGGAGCGGGAGTGCCTACAATGAGCAGTTCTTC. V gene TRBV20-1 combines with J gene TRBJ2-1; 8 bases map to TRBD2. V trimming: 3 bases; J trimming: 2 bases; junction bases outside the gene matches: 3. The CDR3 contains 14 residues. Germline CDR1 and CDR2: DFQATT and SNEGSKA (reference sequence).

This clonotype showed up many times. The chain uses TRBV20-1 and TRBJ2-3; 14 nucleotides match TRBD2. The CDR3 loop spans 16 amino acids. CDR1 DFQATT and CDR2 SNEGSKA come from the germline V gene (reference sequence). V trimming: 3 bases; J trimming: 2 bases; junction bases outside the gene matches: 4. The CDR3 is CSASGLAGGLTDTQYF. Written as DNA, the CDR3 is TGCAGTGCTAGCGGACTAGCGGGAGGACTCACAGATACGCAGTATTTT.

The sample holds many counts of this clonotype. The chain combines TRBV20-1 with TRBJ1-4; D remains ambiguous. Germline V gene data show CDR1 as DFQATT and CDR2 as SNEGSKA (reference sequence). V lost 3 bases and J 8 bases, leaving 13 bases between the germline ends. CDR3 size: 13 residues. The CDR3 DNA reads TGCAGTGCTAGGTCGTCGGGTCGCGAAAAACTGTTTTTT. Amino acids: CSARSSGREKLFF.

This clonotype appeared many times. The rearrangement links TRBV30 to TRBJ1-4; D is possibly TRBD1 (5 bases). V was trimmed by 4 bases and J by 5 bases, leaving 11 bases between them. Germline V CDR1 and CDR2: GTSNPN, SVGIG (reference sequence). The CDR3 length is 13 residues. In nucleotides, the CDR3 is TGTGCCTGGATGGGGCGGATCAATGAAAAACTGTTTTTT. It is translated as CAWMGRINEKLFF.

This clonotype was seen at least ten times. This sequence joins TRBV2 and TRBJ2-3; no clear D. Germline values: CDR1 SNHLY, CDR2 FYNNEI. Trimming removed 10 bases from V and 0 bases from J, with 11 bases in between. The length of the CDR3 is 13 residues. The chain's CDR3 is CAILTTSTDTQYF. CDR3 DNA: TGTGCCATCTTGACAACTAGCACAGATACGCAGTATTTT.

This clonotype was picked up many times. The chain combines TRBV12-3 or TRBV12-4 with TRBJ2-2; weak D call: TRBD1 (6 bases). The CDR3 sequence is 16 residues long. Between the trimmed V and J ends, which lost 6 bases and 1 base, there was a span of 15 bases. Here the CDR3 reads CASRQQGGLNTGELFF. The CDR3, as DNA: TGTGCCAGCAGGCAACAGGGTGGGCTGAACACCGGGGAGCTGTTTTTT.